Described below is a single TCR beta chain sequence and its context. As for time point: baseline, week 1 (first vaccination visit). Treatment of the sample: pre-vaccination baseline after standard-of-care therapy. Germline CDR1 and CDR2: SQVTM and ANQGSEA. Trimming took off 0 bases at V and 3 bases at J, with 4 bases between the two ends. This CDR3 region has 12 residues. Clones were sequenced by immunoSEQ multiplex PCR, and TCRdb holds only the in-frame ones, with some missing. The table shows tens of thousands of clones, with about 83% occurring only once. This sample is part of a study of a mutant IDH1 vaccine in newly diagnosed glioma. Study at large: Patients' prior therapy spanned radiotherapy, temozolomide, or both; most underwent both.

The material was PBMCs, obtained from a glioma patient treated with radiotherapy, temozolomide or both. The rearrangement joins TRBV29-1 to TRBJ2-3; no firm D call. This clonotype was obtained from a woman aged 45 to 65 with glioma. CDR3 in amino acids: CSVEEGTDTQYF. The CDR3 coding sequence is TGCAGCGTTGAAGAGGGAACAGATACGCAGTATTTT.